This T cell receptor beta chain was observed in a study of CD8 T cells in Susac syndrome. CD8+ and CD4+ T cells from blood underwent TCR beta sequencing. Healthy donors served as age- and sex-matched controls. As concerns this clonotype: Its antigen is still unknown.

Trimming removed 2 bases from V and 7 bases from J; junction bases left unmatched: 8. Germline V gives CDR1 SGDLS, CDR2 YYNGEE. This CDR3 is built from 15 residues. Reverse transcription used about 0.45 to 1 ug RNA and random hexamers. An immunoSEQ multiplex PCR amplified TCR beta CDR3 over 54 Vbeta and 13 Jbeta. MiXCR, run by TCRdb on the immunoSEQ multiplex PCR reads, gives a single entry per CDR3 protein. The table has 50,000 to 65,000 distinct CDR3 sequences, approximately 92% seen once; the top ten hold roughly 0.2%. Whole-study findings and limits: TCR sequencing and HLA analysis covered a relatively small number of individuals.

Sample: CD8+ T cells from PBMCs. V gene TRBV9 combines with J gene TRBJ1-4; TRBD1 agrees at 7 bases. The TCR originated in a human donor in good health. Written as DNA, the CDR3 is TGTGCCAGCAGCGTGACAGGGAACGTCGGTGAAAAACTGTTTTTT. Translated, it gives CASSVTGNVGEKLFF.